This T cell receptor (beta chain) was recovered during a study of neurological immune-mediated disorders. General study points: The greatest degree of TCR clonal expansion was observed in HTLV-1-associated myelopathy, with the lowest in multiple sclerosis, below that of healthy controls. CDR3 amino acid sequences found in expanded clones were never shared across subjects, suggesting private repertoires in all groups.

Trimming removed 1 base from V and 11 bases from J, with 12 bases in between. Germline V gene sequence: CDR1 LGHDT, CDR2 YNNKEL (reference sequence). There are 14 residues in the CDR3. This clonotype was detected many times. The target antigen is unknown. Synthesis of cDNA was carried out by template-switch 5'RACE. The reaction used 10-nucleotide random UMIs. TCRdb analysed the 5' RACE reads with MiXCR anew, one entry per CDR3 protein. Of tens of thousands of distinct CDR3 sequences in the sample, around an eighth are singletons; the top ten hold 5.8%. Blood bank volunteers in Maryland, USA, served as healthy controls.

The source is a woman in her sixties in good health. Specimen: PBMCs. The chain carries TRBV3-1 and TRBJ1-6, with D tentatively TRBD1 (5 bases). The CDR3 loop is CASSQAQGGTPLHF. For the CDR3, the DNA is TGTGCCAGCAGCCAAGCGCAGGGAGGGACACCCCTCCACTTT.